This TCR beta chain comes out of a study of response to subunit inactivated influenza vaccine. The germline V and J ends were trimmed by 2 bases and 13 bases, with 20 bases remaining between them. The CDR3 has 13 residues. The germline gives CDR1 GTSNPN, CDR2 SVGIG (reference sequence). Via MiXCR, TCRdb re-called the RT-PCR reads, giving one row per CDR3 protein. The sample includes about 480,000 distinct CDR3 sequences, over 25% of them seen just once. Study-level findings and limits: After each seasonal influenza vaccination, few new T cells are recruited, the authors suggested.

On this clonotype itself: Its target is unknown.

This rearrangement joins TRBV30 to TRBJ1-2, with a weak D call TRBD1 (5 bases). The receptor's source is a man aged 45-60 years who received an inactivated influenza vaccine. The sample consisted of CD4+ T cells sorted from PBMCs, taken around 5 days after vaccination. The CDR3 DNA sequence: TGTGCCTGGAGTCTACCGGGACCCCAGGGAGGCACCTTC. This translates into CAWSLPGPQGGTF.